Presented here are 19 T cell receptor beta chains from one specimen sequenced in a study of control samples from healthy donors and cancer patients. Sequenced by immunoSEQ multiplex PCR; TCRdb stores in-frame clones only, minus some. The sample includes 150,000 or so clones, about 93% seen only once; the top ten take 2% to 2.5%. Sequenced input: blood. The receptors were gathered from a middle-aged man in good health.

The chain joins TRBV9 to TRBJ2-7; 14 bases match TRBD2. The germline V gene has CDR1 SGDLS and CDR2 YYNGEE. Trimming at V came to 4 bases and at J to 7 bases, leaving 7 bases not matched to a gene. CDR3 length: 15 residues. This CDR3 is CASSPRTSGRHEQYF. The CDR3 DNA sequence: TGTGCCAGCAGCCCTCGGACTAGCGGGAGGCATGAGCAGTACTTC.

This clone was observed at least ten times. This chain links TRBV21-1 with TRBJ2-7; the table names TRBD2, a call not compared with the DNA. TRBV21-1 is a pseudogene locus. This CDR3 has 14 amino acids. CDR3 sequence reads: CASSKGCSNYEQYF. Here the CDR3 DNA reads TGTGCCAGCAGCAAAGGATGTTCTAACTACGAGCAGTACTTC.

The V and J genes are TRBV29-1 and TRBJ1-2; D is undetermined. Between the trimmed V and J ends, which lost 5 bases and 4 bases, there was a span of 14 bases. CDR1 is SQVTM and CDR2 is ANQGSEA in the germline V gene. CDR3 length: 13 residues. The CDR3 bases are TGCAGCGTTCCAGCAGGCGAGAGCTATGGCTACACCTTC. Amino acid sequence: CSVPAGESYGYTF.

The chain couples TRBV4-1 to TRBJ2-1; D gene ambiguous. CDR1 and CDR2 from the germline V gene are MGHRA and YSYEKL. The V gene lost 4 bases and the J gene lost 3 bases, with 10 bases spanning the gap. The CDR3 contains 14 residues. Here the CDR3 reads CASSPLPSYNEQFF. The CDR3 nucleotides are TGCGCCAGCAGCCCATTGCCTAGCTACAATGAGCAGTTCTTC.

The gene calls are TRBV5-1 and TRBJ2-7, with 10 bases matching TRBD1. This CDR3 has 15 amino acids. Looked up from germline, CDR1 is SGHRS and CDR2 is YFSETQ. The J segment lost 4 bases and the V segment lost 4 bases, leaving 8 bases of the junction unmatched. The CDR3 nucleotides are TGCGCCAGCAGCGTACAGACAGGGGGCGCGTACGAGCAGTACTTC. Amino acid sequence: CASSVQTGGAYEQYF.

The sample holds a few counts of this clone. J is TRBJ2-4 and V is TRBV7-9; the match to TRBD2 covers 7 bases. The V segment lost 4 bases and the J segment 0 bases; nucleotides outside the gene matches: 6. The CDR3 contains 16 residues. Germline CDR1 SEHNR, CDR2 FQNEAQ (reference sequence). The CDR3 is CASSSERGLAKNIQYF. The CDR3 nucleotides are TGTGCCAGCAGCTCTGAGCGGGGTCTAGCCAAAAACATTCAGTACTTC.

The chain is built from TRBV19 and TRBJ2-7, with D maybe TRBD2 (5 bases). CDR1 LNHDA and CDR2 SQIVND come from the germline V gene (reference sequence). The CDR3 runs 16 residues. Deletions cut 5 bases from V and 0 bases from J, with 17 bases between. CDR3 sequence reads: CASSQSPPGISYEQYF. CDR3 nucleotides: TGTGCCAGTAGTCAAAGCCCCCCGGGGATCTCCTACGAGCAGTACTTC.

The J gene is TRBJ2-6, the V gene TRBV28; 12 bases fit TRBD1. Trimming took 6 bases from V and 0 from J; bases not matched to a gene: 9. CDR1 and CDR2 from the germline V gene are MDHEN and SYDVKM. This CDR3 spans 19 amino acids. The CDR3: CASRRDRGRYYSGANVLTF. DNA of the CDR3: TGTGCCAGCAGACGGGACAGGGGGCGTTATTACTCTGGGGCCAACGTCCTGACTTTC.

There are a few counts of this clone. The chain uses TRBV6-5 and TRBJ2-7, with TRBD1 matching 8 bases. Germline assignment: CDR1 MNHEY and CDR2 SVGAGI. V lost 6 bases and J lost 9; bases outside the gene matches: 10. The CDR3 has 13 amino acids. CDR3 in amino acids: CASSRDRSWMQYF. The CDR3 bases are TGTGCCAGCAGCCGGGACAGGAGTTGGATGCAGTACTTC.

The chain is built from TRBV28 and TRBJ2-1, with D uncertain. The germline V gene has CDR1 MDHEN and CDR2 SYDVKM. Trimming shortened V by 0 bases and J by 10 bases, and 13 bases separated the two germline ends. CDR3 length equals 14 residues. CDR3 region: CASSLWRSFREQFF. CDR3 sequence (DNA): TGTGCCAGCAGTTTATGGCGGTCATTCAGGGAGCAGTTCTTC.

This clone has a single count. CDR3 nucleotides: TGTGCCTCCCGGGGGACTTCATCTGGAAACACCATATATTTT. Its protein product is CASRGTSSGNTIYF. This sequence joins TRBV6-5 and TRBJ1-3, with a weak D call TRBD1 (5 bases). V dropped 11 bases and J dropped 1 base, with 15 bases sitting between them. CDR1 is MNHEY and CDR2 is SVGAGI in the germline V gene. The CDR3 consists of 14 residues.

This chain links TRBV19 with TRBJ1-4; D might be TRBD1 (5 bases). Germline lookup yields CDR1 LNHDA and CDR2 SQIVND (reference sequence). The germline V and J ends were trimmed by 7 bases and 10 bases, with 19 bases remaining between them. This CDR3 comprises 14 residues. The CDR3 loop is CASTAGTTPAKLFF. The CDR3 DNA follows: TGTGCCAGTACCGCCGGGACTACCCCGGCAAAACTGTTTTTT. Full variable domain (missing parts from reference TRBV19 and TRBJ1-4): DGGITQSPKYLFRKEGQNVTLSCEQNLNHDAMYWYRQDPGQGLRLIYYSQIVNDFQKGDIAEGYSVSREKKESFPLTVTSAQKNPTAFYLCASTAGTTPAKLFFGSGTQLSVL.

The chain joins TRBV11-2 to TRBJ2-1, with TRBD2 identical over 11 bases. The J segment lost 9 bases and the V segment lost 5 bases, leaving 9 bases of the junction unmatched. Germline V gene sequence: CDR1 SGHAT, CDR2 FQNNGV. The CDR3 totals 15 residues. The CDR3 sequence is CASSPTSGMNTEQFF. Here the CDR3 DNA reads TGTGCCAGCAGCCCGACTAGCGGGATGAACACTGAGCAGTTCTTC. The variable domain in full, with the rest retrieved from reference TRBV11-2 and TRBJ2-1, is EAGVAQSPRYKIIEKRQSVAFWCNPISGHATLYWYQQILGQGPKLLIQFQNNGVVDDSQLPKDRFSAERLKGVDSTLKIQPAKLEDSAVYLCASSPTSGMNTEQFFGPGTRLTVL.

This sequence joins TRBV28 and TRBJ2-1, with 8 nucleotides matching TRBD1. Germline V lookup: CDR1 MDHEN, CDR2 SYDVKM. Trimming removed 5 bases from V and 3 bases from J; junction bases left unmatched: 6. This CDR3 has 15 residues. The CDR3 DNA reads TGTGCCAGCAGTGCGGGACAGGCCAGCTACAATGAGCAGTTCTTC. It translates to CASSAGQASYNEQFF.

The chain employs TRBV28 and TRBJ1-5, with 7 bases fitting TRBD1. Per the germline V gene, CDR1 is MDHEN and CDR2 is SYDVKM. This CDR3 has 16 residues. V dropped 3 bases and J dropped 5; count of bases not matched to a gene: 10. CDR3 in DNA: TGTGCCAGCAGTTTTTTTTGGACAGGATCGGATCAGCCCCAGCATTTT. Translating gives CASSFFWTGSDQPQHF.

The chain employs TRBV27 and TRBJ1-5; TRBD1 matches 7 bases. This CDR3 spans 15 amino acids. The germline V gene has CDR1 MNHEY and CDR2 SMNVEV (reference sequence). The ends lost 1 base at V and 4 bases at J; junction bases unmatched: 4. The CDR3: CASSLLTGPNQPQHF. In nucleotides, the CDR3 is TGTGCCAGCAGTTTATTGACAGGGCCAAATCAGCCCCAGCATTTT.

The rearrangement uses TRBV9 and TRBJ2-3, with TRBD2 identical over 7 bases. Germline V gene data show CDR1 as SGDLS and CDR2 as YYNGEE. Germline trimming cut 0 bases from V and 3 bases from J; bases unmatched to any gene: 1. This CDR3 region has 14 residues. The CDR3 region is CASSVGGRTDTQYF. The DNA for the CDR3 is TGTGCCAGCAGCGTAGGCGGGAGAACAGATACGCAGTATTTT.

This clone was seen a single time. The chain recombines TRBV2 with TRBJ1-2, with 7 bases identical to TRBD1. CDR1 and CDR2 (germline): SNHLY, FYNNEI. There are 14 residues in the CDR3. V trimming: 5 bases; J trimming: 8 bases; junction bases outside the gene matches: 11. CDR3 sequence reads: CASSRRQGGSGYTF. Here the CDR3 DNA reads TGTGCCAGCAGTAGGCGACAGGGAGGGTCCGGCTACACCTTC.

This clone was seen once. The V gene is TRBV4-1, the J gene TRBJ1-5, with D maybe TRBD1 (6 bases). The CDR3 totals 14 residues. Trimming shortened V by 2 bases and J by 7 bases, and 12 bases separated the two germline ends. Germline values: CDR1 MGHRA, CDR2 YSYEKL. CDR3 nucleotide sequence: TGCGCCAGCAGCCAATGGGGGGCGGGACAGCCCCAGCATTTT. Its translation is CASSQWGAGQPQHF.